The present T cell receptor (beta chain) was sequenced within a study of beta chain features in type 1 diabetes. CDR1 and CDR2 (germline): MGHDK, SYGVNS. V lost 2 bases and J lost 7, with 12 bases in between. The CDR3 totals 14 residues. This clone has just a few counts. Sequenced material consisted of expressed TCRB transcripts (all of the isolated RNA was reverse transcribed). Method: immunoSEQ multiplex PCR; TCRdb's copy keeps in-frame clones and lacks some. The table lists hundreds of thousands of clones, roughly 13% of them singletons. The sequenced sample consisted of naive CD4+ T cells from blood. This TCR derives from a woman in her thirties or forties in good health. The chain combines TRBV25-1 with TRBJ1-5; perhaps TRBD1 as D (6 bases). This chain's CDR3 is CASSEEGVEQPQHF. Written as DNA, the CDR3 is TGTGCCAGCAGTGAAGAGGGGGTGGAACAGCCCCAGCATTTT.